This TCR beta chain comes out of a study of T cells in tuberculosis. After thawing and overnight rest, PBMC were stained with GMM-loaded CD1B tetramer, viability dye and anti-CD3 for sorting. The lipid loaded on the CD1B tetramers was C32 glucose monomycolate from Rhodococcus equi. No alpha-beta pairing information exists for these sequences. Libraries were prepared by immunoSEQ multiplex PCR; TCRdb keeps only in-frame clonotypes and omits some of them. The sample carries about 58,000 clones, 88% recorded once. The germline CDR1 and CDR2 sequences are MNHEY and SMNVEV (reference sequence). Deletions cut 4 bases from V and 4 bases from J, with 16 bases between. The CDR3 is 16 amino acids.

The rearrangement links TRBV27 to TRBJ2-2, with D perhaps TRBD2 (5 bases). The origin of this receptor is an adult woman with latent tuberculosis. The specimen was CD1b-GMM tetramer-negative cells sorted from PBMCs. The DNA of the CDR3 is TGTGCCAGCAGTTCCTCCGGGGTTATAAGCACCGGGGAGCTGTTTTTT. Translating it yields CASSSSGVISTGELFF.